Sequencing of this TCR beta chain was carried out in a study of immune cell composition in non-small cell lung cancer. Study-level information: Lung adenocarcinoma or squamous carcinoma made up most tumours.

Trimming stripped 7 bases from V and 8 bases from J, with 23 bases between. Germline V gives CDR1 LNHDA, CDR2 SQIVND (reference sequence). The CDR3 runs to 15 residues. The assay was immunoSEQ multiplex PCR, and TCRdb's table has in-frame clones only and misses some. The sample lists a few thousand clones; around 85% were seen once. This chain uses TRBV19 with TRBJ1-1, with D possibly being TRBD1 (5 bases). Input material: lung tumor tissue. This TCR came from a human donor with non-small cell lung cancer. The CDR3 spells CASTTGVGELGEAFF. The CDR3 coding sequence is TGTGCCAGTACCACGGGGGTCGGGGAGTTGGGGGAAGCTTTCTTT.